The 30 T cell receptor beta chains presented below share a single source sample, sequenced in a study of response to subunit inactivated influenza vaccine (dated by TCRdb to 2016 to 2019). Library construction relied on RT-PCR. The sample was run on an Illumina HiSeq 2500. Using fastp at Q25 and MiXCR, TCRdb reprocessed the public reads and kept productive beta chains. Each entry merges the rows of one CDR3 protein and shows their most common DNA and genes. This sample lists 170,000 or so distinct CDR3 sequences; around 10% were detected once. The top ten clonotypes cover under 40% of the sample. The material sequenced was CD8+ T cells sorted from PBMCs, taken less than 25 months after vaccination. The receptors come from a man aged 50 to 69 who received an inactivated influenza vaccine. Donor details come from another sample of the same person, matched by shared clones.

This clonotype was found a few times. The rearrangement links TRBV4-3 to TRBJ1-2; TRBD1 matches at 10 bases. The length of the CDR3 is 16 residues. J gave up 2 bases and V 3 bases, and 6 bases lay outside the gene matches. CDR1 and CDR2 from the germline V gene are LGHNA and YSLEER. CDR3 in DNA: TGCGCCAGCAGCCAGGGGACAGGGGATTTAAACTATGGCTACACCTTC. Its protein product is CASSQGTGDLNYGYTF.

The chain employs TRBV6-2 or TRBV6-3 and TRBJ1-5, with D tentatively TRBD1 (6 bases). The germline CDR1 and CDR2 sequences are MNHEY and SVGEGT. The CDR3 contains 16 residues. Trimming removed 8 bases from V and 2 bases from J, with 19 bases in between. The CDR3 bases are TGTGCCAGCGCCCTCTTGACAGGCGACGGCAATCAGCCCCAGCATTTT. Translating gives CASALLTGDGNQPQHF.

This clonotype has a handful of counts. This chain links TRBV7-6 with TRBJ2-2, with D perhaps TRBD1 or TRBD2 (5 bases each). This CDR3 contains 15 residues. CDR1 is SGHVS and CDR2 is FNYEAQ in the germline V gene. With 3 bases removed from V and 6 bases from J, the gap between germline ends came to 14 bases. The CDR3 DNA reads as TGTGCCAGCAGCTTCCGGGACCCTGGGGCCGGGGAGCTGTTTTTT. Its translation is CASSFRDPGAGELFF. Full variable domain (missing parts from reference TRBV7-6 and TRBJ2-2): GAGVSQSPRYKVTKRGQDVALRCDPISGHVSLYWYRQALGQGPEFLTYFNYEAQQDKSGLPNDRFSAERPEGSISTLTIQRTEQRDSAMYRCASSFRDPGAGELFFGEGSRLTVL.

This clonotype was picked up a small number of times. The gene calls are TRBV12-3 or TRBV12-4 and TRBJ2-3, with 14 bases matching TRBD2. This CDR3 has 17 residues. V dropped 5 bases and J dropped 4; count of bases not matched to a gene: 8. The chain's CDR3 is CASSAPTSGGASDTQYF. In nucleotides, the CDR3 is TGTGCCAGCAGTGCTCCGACTAGCGGGGGGGCTTCAGATACGCAGTATTTT.

The rearrangement joins TRBV12-3 or TRBV12-4 to TRBJ1-6, with 9 bases that match TRBD1. Trimming at V came to 4 bases and at J to 11 bases, leaving 6 bases not matched to a gene. The CDR3 spans 14 residues. The CDR3 nucleotides are TGTGCCAGCAGTTGGGGACAGGGTGGGACACCCCTCCACTTT. Its translation is CASSWGQGGTPLHF.

This clonotype was detected a few times. This rearrangement joins TRBV24-1 to TRBJ2-1; TRBD1 aligns across 11 bases. V lost 5 bases to trimming and J lost 3 bases; unmatched junction nucleotides: 8. Germline CDR1 and CDR2: KGHDR and SFDVKD. The CDR3 totals 17 residues. For the CDR3, the DNA is TGTGCCACCAGTGGGGATTCCGGGACAGGGGGCTACAATGAGCAGTTCTTC. It translates to CATSGDSGTGGYNEQFF.

This clonotype turned up a few times. This chain uses TRBV12-3 or TRBV12-4 with TRBJ1-1; no reliable D call. This CDR3 has 13 amino acids. The V end lost 3 bases, the J end lost 1 base, and 6 bases lay between the germline ends. CDR3 region: CASSFTANTEAFF. Here the CDR3 DNA reads TGTGCCAGCAGTTTCACGGCGAACACTGAAGCTTTCTTT.

At least ten counts were recorded for this clonotype. The chain combines TRBV20-1 with TRBJ1-2; the D gene is possibly TRBD1 (5 bases). Deletions cut 5 bases from V and 4 bases from J, with 11 bases between. Germline V lookup: CDR1 DFQATT, CDR2 SNEGSKA (reference sequence). The length of the CDR3 is 12 residues. DNA of the CDR3: TGCAGTGCTTCCCCGGACATCTATGGCTACACCTTC. It translates to CSASPDIYGYTF.

The rearrangement uses TRBV4-1 and TRBJ2-1, with 8 bases matching TRBD2. The length of the CDR3 is 22 residues. Germline values: CDR1 MGHRA, CDR2 YSYEKL. J was trimmed by 0 bases and V by 0 bases; bases with no gene match: 19. The CDR3 protein is CASSQDTPIGAGGPSSYNEQFF. The CDR3 DNA follows: TGCGCCAGCAGCCAAGACACCCCTATTGGGGCGGGAGGCCCTAGCTCCTACAATGAGCAGTTCTTC.

This clonotype was counted a few times. J is TRBJ2-1 and V is TRBV4-3, with 7 bases that match TRBD1. CDR1 is LGHNA, CDR2 YSLEER, per germline. V dropped 0 bases and J dropped 4; count of bases not matched to a gene: 3. The CDR3 runs to 15 residues. The CDR3 DNA is TGCGCCAGCAGCCAAGAAGGGACAGCATACAATGAGCAGTTCTTC. This encodes CASSQEGTAYNEQFF.

This sequence joins TRBV4-1 and TRBJ2-1, with unresolved D. CDR3 length: 12 residues. Trimming removed 1 base at V and 8 bases at J, with 6 bases between. Per the germline V gene, CDR1 is MGHRA and CDR2 is YSYEKL. The CDR3 spells CASSQGWDEQFF. In DNA, the CDR3 is TGCGCCAGCAGCCAAGGCTGGGATGAGCAGTTCTTC.

The rearrangement uses TRBV6-1 and TRBJ2-2, with D tentatively TRBD1 or TRBD2 (6 bases each). Germline loops: CDR1 MNHNS, CDR2 SASEGT. V shed 9 bases and J shed 1 base, with 12 bases lying between them. The CDR3 spans 14 residues. CDR3 amino acids: CASGGLENTGELFF. Written as DNA, the CDR3 is TGTGCCAGTGGGGGGCTGGAGAACACCGGGGAGCTGTTTTTT.

This rearrangement joins TRBV6-5 to TRBJ2-3; the match to TRBD2 covers 9 bases. V dropped 1 base and J dropped 2; count of bases not matched to a gene: 10. Germline V CDR1 and CDR2: MNHEY, SVGAGI. CDR3 length equals 18 residues. CDR3 loop: CASSYFPPASGNTDTQYF. In DNA, the CDR3 is TGTGCCAGCAGTTACTTCCCCCCGGCTAGCGGGAACACAGATACGCAGTATTTT.

The chain combines TRBV5-1 with TRBJ1-1; D unresolved. This CDR3 comprises 11 residues. The germline V gene has CDR1 SGHRS and CDR2 YFSETQ. V lost 0 bases to trimming and J lost 7 bases, with 4 bases between them. The CDR3 DNA is TGCGCCAGCAGCTTGGAGGGTGAAGCTTTCTTT. Encoded protein: CASSLEGEAFF.

The chain is built from TRBV10-3 and TRBJ1-1; 7 positions match TRBD1. The V gene's germline CDR1 is ENHRY and CDR2 SYGVKD. The V gene end was trimmed by 5 bases and the J gene end by 7 bases; junction bases not matched to a gene: 10. CDR3 size: 14 residues. CDR3 nucleotides: TGTGCCATCAGTAAGACAGGGACGGCCCTTGAAGCTTTCTTT. This translates into CAISKTGTALEAFF.

The V call is TRBV29-1, the J call TRBJ1-2; 7 bases are shared with TRBD1. The V and J ends lost 5 bases and 6 bases, in that order; junction bases with no gene match: 3. The CDR3 contains 11 residues. Germline V gene lookup returns CDR1 SQVTM and CDR2 ANQGSEA. The CDR3 reads CSVRQGNGYTF. The CDR3 DNA reads as TGCAGCGTTCGACAGGGAAATGGCTACACCTTC. The full variable domain, in which reference TRBV29-1 and TRBJ1-2 provide the parts outside the CDR3, is SAVISQKPSRDICQRGTSLTIQCQVDSQVTMMFWYRQQPGQSLTLIATANQGSEATYESGFVIDKFPISRPNLTFSTLTVSNMSPEDSSIYLCSVRQGNGYTFGSGTRLTVV.

A word on this clonotype: A much larger clone lies a single base off, so this may be a read error. The CDR3 DNA is TGTGCCATCGGTGCCCGAGGGGATCTCCAAGAGACCCAGTACTTC. Residues: CAIGARGDLQETQYF. The chain joins TRBV10-3 to TRBJ2-5, with D perhaps TRBD1 or TRBD2 (5 bases each). V was pared by 8 bases and J by 1 base, with 17 bases between. The CDR3 consists of 15 residues. Germline loops: CDR1 ENHRY, CDR2 SYGVKD.

This clonotype was recorded a few times. V is TRBV15 and J is TRBJ1-2, with 8 bases aligning to TRBD1. The V and J ends lost 8 bases and 2 bases, in that order; junction bases with no gene match: 7. The CDR3 has 14 amino acids. From germline, CDR1 is LNHNV and CDR2 YYDKDF (reference sequence). CDR3 residues: CATLDRGPNYGYTF. The CDR3 DNA sequence: TGTGCCACCCTCGACAGGGGTCCCAACTATGGCTACACCTTC.

This clonotype was recorded many times. V and J are TRBV27 and TRBJ2-1, with a tentative D call TRBD1 (5 bases). V lost 3 bases and J lost 7, with 13 bases in between. Germline V gene data show CDR1 as MNHEY and CDR2 as SMNVEV (reference sequence). The CDR3 is 14 residues long. CDR3 DNA sequence: TGTGCCAGCAGTTTGTGGCAGGGTCGTAATGAGCAGTTCTTC. It encodes CASSLWQGRNEQFF.

This clonotype has ten or more counts. This chain links TRBV12-3 or TRBV12-4 with TRBJ2-5; TRBD2 agrees at 7 bases. The CDR3 length is 14 residues. V dropped 7 bases and J dropped 4; count of bases not matched to a gene: 9. The CDR3 nucleotides read TGTGCCAGCACCCTGGAGCGGGGAAGAGAGACCCAGTACTTC. Its protein product is CASTLERGRETQYF.

The chain combines TRBV28 with TRBJ2-1, with D maybe TRBD2 (6 bases). Germline CDR1 reads MDHEN; CDR2 reads SYDVKM. The CDR3 runs to 16 residues. Deletions cut 1 base from V and 3 bases from J, with 13 bases between. CDR3 sequence (DNA): TGTGCCAGCAGTTTATTCCCTAGCGAGAGCTACAATGAGCAGTTCTTC. This codes for CASSLFPSESYNEQFF.

This clonotype was counted a few times. This chain connects TRBV7-9 to TRBJ2-2; 10 nucleotides agree with TRBD1. The CDR3 has 15 residues. Germline V gene sequence: CDR1 SEHNR, CDR2 FQNEAQ (reference sequence). The V segment lost 5 bases and the J segment 5 bases; nucleotides outside the gene matches: 5. CDR3 residues: CASSAGTGVTGELFF. CDR3 DNA: TGTGCCAGCAGCGCCGGGACAGGGGTAACCGGGGAGCTGTTTTTT.

This clonotype was counted between two and nine times. This chain connects TRBV10-3 to TRBJ2-3; 11 bases fit TRBD2. Germline loops: CDR1 ENHRY, CDR2 SYGVKD. Trimming took 6 bases from V and 4 from J; bases not matched to a gene: 9. The CDR3 consists of 16 residues. The CDR3 sequence is CAIRPGLAGVPDTQYF. As DNA, the CDR3 is TGTGCCATCAGGCCAGGACTAGCGGGCGTCCCAGATACGCAGTATTTT.

This rearrangement joins TRBV4-2 to TRBJ2-1, with 10 bases aligning to TRBD2. The CDR3 runs 18 residues. J was trimmed by 5 bases and V by 0 bases; bases with no gene match: 10. Germline V gene data show CDR1 as LGHNA and CDR2 as YNFKEQ. The CDR3 DNA reads TGTGCCAGCAGCCAAGAATTGTTTCTAGCGGGGGCTCACAATGAGCAGTTCTTC. Its translation is CASSQELFLAGAHNEQFF.

This clonotype was seen ten or more times. This sequence joins TRBV28 and TRBJ2-1, with 11 bases aligning to TRBD2. J lost 5 bases, V lost 4 bases, and 7 bases had no gene match. There are 16 residues in the CDR3. Germline V CDR1 and CDR2: MDHEN, SYDVKM. CDR3 bases: TGTGCCAGCAGTTGGGAACCGGGACTAGCGGACAATGAGCAGTTCTTC. Translation: CASSWEPGLADNEQFF.

This clonotype has more than one count but fewer than ten. This rearrangement joins TRBV6-1 to TRBJ2-3, with D unclear. The length of the CDR3 is 14 residues. Germline loops: CDR1 MNHNS, CDR2 SASEGT. V was cut by 0 bases and J by 6 bases, with 10 bases left in between. The CDR3 DNA sequence: TGTGCCAGCAGTGAAGCCATCCCCGGGGATACGCAGTATTTT. Residues: CASSEAIPGDTQYF.

The J gene is TRBJ2-1, the V gene TRBV19; 7 bases are a match to TRBD1. With 9 bases clipped from V and 0 bases from J, the junction kept 8 bases outside the gene matches. The CDR3 is made up of 15 amino acids. CDR1 is LNHDA and CDR2 is SQIVND in the germline V gene (reference sequence). The CDR3 region is CASTIDRVSYNEQFF. The CDR3, as DNA: TGTGCCAGCACGATCGACAGGGTCTCCTACAATGAGCAGTTCTTC.

The rearrangement uses TRBV10-3 and TRBJ2-7; no firm D call. The V gene lost 3 bases and the J gene lost 5 bases, with 14 bases spanning the gap. The CDR3 spans 14 residues. The V gene's germline CDR1 is ENHRY and CDR2 SYGVKD. The CDR3 DNA reads as TGTGCCATCAGTGAACAGTCCATTCGCCACGAGCAGTACTTC. Its translation is CAISEQSIRHEQYF.

The rearrangement links TRBV6-1 to TRBJ2-7; tentatively, D is TRBD1 or TRBD2 (5 bases each). Between the trimmed V and J ends, which lost 4 bases and 4 bases, there was a span of 17 bases. The V gene's germline CDR1 is MNHNS and CDR2 SASEGT. The CDR3 contains 15 residues. CDR3 sequence (DNA): TGTGCCAGCAGTGGCCTCCGGGGCCATGGTTACGAGCAGTACTTC. Protein sequence: CASSGLRGHGYEQYF.

This clonotype was seen more than once but under ten times. The chain uses TRBV2 and TRBJ2-4, with a weak D call TRBD2 (5 bases). This CDR3 comprises 15 residues. Germline V gene lookup returns CDR1 SNHLY and CDR2 FYNNEI. With 6 bases removed from V and 3 bases from J, the gap between germline ends came to 15 bases. The CDR3 DNA reads TGTGCCAGCAGCGGGGAAGGGATACTCAAAAACATTCAGTACTTC. Residues: CASSGEGILKNIQYF. The variable domain in full, with the rest retrieved from reference TRBV2 and TRBJ2-4, is EPEVTQTPSHQVTQMGQEVILRCVPISNHLYFYWYRQILGQKVEFLVSFYNNEISEKSEIFDDQFSVERPDGSNFTLKIRSTKLEDSAMYFCASSGEGILKNIQYFGAGTRLSVL.